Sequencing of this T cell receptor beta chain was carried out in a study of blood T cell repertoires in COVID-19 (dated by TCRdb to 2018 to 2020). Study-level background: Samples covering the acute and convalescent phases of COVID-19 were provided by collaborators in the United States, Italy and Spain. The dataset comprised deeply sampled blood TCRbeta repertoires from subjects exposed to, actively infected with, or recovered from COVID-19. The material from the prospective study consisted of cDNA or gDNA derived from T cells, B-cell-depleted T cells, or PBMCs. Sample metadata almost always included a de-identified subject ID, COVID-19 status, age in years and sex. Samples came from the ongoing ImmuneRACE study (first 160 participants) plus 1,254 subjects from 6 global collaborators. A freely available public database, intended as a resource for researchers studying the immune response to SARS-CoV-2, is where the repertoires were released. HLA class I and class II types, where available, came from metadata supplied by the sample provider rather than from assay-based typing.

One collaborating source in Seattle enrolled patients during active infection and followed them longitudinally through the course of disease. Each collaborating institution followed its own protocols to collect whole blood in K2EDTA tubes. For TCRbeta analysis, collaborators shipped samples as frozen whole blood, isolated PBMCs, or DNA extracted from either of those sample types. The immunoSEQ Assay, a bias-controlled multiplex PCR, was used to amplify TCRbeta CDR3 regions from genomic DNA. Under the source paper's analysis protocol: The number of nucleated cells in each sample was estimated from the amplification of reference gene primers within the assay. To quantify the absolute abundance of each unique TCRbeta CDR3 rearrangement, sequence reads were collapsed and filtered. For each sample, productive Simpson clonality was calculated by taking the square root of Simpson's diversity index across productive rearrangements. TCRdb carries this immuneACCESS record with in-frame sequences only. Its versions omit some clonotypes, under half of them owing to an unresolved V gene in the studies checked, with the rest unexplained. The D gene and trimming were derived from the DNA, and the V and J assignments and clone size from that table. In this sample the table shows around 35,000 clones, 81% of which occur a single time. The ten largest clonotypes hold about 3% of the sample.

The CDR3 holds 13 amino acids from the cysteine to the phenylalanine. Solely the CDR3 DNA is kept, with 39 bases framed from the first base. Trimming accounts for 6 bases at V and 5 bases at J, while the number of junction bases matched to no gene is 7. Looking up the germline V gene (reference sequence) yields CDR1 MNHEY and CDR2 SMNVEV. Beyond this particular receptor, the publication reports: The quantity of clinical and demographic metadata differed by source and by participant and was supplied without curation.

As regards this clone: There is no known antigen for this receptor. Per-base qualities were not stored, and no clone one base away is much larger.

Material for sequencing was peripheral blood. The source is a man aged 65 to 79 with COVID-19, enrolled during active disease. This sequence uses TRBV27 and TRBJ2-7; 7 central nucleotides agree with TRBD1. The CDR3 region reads CASRTGVSHEQYF. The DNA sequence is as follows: TGTGCCAGCAGAACAGGGGTAAGCCACGAGCAGTACTTC.